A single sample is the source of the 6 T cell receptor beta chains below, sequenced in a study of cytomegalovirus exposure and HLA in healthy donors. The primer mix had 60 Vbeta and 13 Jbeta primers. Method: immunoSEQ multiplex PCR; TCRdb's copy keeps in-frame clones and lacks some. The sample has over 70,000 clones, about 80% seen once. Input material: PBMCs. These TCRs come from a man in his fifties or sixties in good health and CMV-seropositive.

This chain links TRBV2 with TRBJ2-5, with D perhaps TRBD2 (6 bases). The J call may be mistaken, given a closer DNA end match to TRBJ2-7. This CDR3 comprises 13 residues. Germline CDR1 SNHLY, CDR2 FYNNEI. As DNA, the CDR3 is TGTGCCAGCAGTGAAGCGGAGGGGTCCGAGCAGTACTTC. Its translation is CASSEAEGSEQYF.

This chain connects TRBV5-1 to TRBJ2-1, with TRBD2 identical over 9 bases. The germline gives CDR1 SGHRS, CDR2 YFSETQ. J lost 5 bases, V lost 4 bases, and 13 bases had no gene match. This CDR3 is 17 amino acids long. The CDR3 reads CASSRSTSGLYNNEQFF. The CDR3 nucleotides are TGCGCCAGCAGCCGATCTACTAGCGGGTTATATAACAATGAGCAGTTCTTC.

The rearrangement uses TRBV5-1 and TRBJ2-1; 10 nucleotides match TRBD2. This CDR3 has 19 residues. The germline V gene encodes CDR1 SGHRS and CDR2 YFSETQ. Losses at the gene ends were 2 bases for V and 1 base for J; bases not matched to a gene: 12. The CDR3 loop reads CASSLASGSLGGSYNEQFF. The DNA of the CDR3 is TGCGCCAGCAGCTTAGCTAGCGGGAGTCTAGGTGGATCCTACAATGAGCAGTTCTTC.

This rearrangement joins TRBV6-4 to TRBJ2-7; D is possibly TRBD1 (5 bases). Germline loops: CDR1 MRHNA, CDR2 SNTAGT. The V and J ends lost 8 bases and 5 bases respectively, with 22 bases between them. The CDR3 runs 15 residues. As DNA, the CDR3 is TGTGCCAGCGGGGCTTTTCTGAGAGCCATCCACGAGCAGTACTTC. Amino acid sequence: CASGAFLRAIHEQYF.

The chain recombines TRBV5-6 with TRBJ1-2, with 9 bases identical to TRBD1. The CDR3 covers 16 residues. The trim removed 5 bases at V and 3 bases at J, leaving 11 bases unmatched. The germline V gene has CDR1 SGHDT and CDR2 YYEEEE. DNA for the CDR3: TGTGCCAGCAGTCGATACCGGGACAGGGAAGACTATGGCTACACCTTC. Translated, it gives CASSRYRDREDYGYTF.

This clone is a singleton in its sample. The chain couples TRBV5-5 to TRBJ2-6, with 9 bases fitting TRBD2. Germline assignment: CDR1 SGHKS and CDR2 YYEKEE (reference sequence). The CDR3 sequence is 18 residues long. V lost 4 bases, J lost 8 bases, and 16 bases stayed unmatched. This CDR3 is CASSRVTSGALGTNVLTF. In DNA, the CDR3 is TGTGCCAGCAGCCGAGTGACTAGCGGAGCTCTGGGGACCAACGTCCTGACTTTC. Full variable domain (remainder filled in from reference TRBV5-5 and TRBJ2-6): DAGVTQSPTHLIKTRGQQVTLRCSPISGHKSVSWYQQVLGQGPQFIFQYYEKEERGRGNFPDRFSARQFPNYSSELNVNALLLGDSALYLCASSRVTSGALGTNVLTFGAGSRLTVL.